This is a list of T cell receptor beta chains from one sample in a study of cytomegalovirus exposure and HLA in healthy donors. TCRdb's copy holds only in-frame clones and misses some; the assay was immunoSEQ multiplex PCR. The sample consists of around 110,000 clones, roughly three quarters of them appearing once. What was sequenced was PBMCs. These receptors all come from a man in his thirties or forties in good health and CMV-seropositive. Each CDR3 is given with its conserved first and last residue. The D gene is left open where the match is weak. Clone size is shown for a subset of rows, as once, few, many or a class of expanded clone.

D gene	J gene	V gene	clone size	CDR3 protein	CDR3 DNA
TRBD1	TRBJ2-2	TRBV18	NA	CASSPVWGTGGTQNTGELFF	TGTGCCAGCTCACCTGTCTGGGGGACAGGGGGCACGCAGAACACCGGGGAGCTGTTTTTT
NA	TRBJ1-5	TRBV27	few	CASSTTGFGNQPQHF	TGTGCCAGCAGCACCACAGGGTTCGGCAATCAGCCCCAGCATTTT
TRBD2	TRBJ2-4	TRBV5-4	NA	CASSFRLAGVQDSQYF	TGTGCCAGCAGCTTTCGCCTAGCGGGGGTACAGGACAGTCAGTACTTC
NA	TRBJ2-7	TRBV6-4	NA	CASSVSGNSREQYF	TGTGCCAGCAGTGTGTCGGGGAACTCCCGCGAGCAGTACTTC
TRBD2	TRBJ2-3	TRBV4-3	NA	CASSRFGTSGTTLLDTQYF	TGCGCCAGCAGCCGCTTCGGGACTAGCGGAACAACTCTGCTAGATACGCAGTATTTT
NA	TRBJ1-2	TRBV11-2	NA	CASSLGRGIGGYTF	TGTGCCAGCAGCCTTGGTCGGGGAATTGGTGGCTACACCTTC
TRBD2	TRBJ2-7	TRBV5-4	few	CASSSIRAGVYEQYF	TGTGCCAGCAGCTCCATACGAGCGGGAGTGTACGAGCAGTACTTC
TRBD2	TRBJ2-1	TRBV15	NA	CATSSGTSGGGYNEQFF	TGTGCCACCAGCAGCGGGACTAGCGGGGGGGGCTACAATGAGCAGTTCTTC
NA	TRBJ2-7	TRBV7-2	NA	CASSFTGSLVYEQYF	TGTGCCAGCAGCTTTACGGGATCCCTTGTCTACGAGCAGTACTTC
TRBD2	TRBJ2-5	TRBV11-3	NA	CASSLEASGGGETQYF	TGTGCCAGCAGCTTAGAAGCTAGCGGGGGCGGGGAGACCCAGTACTTC
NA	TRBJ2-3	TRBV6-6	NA	CASVWRLAGDTQYF	TGTGCCAGCGTCTGGCGGCTAGCAGGAGATACGCAGTATTTT
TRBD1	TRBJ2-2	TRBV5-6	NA	CASSAQTRDRVTGELFF	TGTGCCAGCAGCGCTCAAACCAGGGACAGGGTTACCGGGGAGCTGTTTTTT
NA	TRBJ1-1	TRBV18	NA	CASSLQGSDTEAFF	TGTGCCAGCTCTCTACAGGGAAGTGACACTGAAGCTTTCTTT
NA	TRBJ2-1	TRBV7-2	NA	CASSPIGGLYNEQFF	TGTGCCAGCAGCCCTATCGGGGGGCTTTACAATGAGCAGTTCTTC
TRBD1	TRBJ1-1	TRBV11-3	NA	CASSLQGAGTEAFF	TGTGCCAGCAGCCTTCAGGGGGCAGGCACTGAAGCTTTCTTT
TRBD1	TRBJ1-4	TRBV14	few	CASNRQGAEKLFF	TGTGCCAGCAACAGACAGGGGGCTGAAAAACTGTTTTTT
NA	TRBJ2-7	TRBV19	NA	CASSMVGTSYEQYF	TGTGCCAGTAGTATGGTAGGGACAAGCTACGAGCAGTACTTC
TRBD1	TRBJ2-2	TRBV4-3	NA	CASSSGTGELGELFF	TGCGCCAGCAGCTCCGGGACAGGGGAGCTCGGGGAGCTGTTTTTT
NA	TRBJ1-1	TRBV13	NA	CASSYYKQGRNTEAFF	TGTGCCAGCAGCTATTATAAACAGGGCCGTAACACTGAAGCTTTCTTT
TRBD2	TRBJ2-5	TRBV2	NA	CASSPPTSGGKMETQYF	TGTGCCAGCAGTCCCCCGACTAGCGGGGGGAAAATGGAGACCCAGTACTTC
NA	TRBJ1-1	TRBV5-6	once	CASSLDSTEAFF	TGTGCCAGCAGCTTGGATTCGACTGAAGCTTTCTTT
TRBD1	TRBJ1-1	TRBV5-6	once	CASSFPGQGAEGEAFF	TGTGCCAGCAGCTTCCCGGGACAGGGGGCTGAAGGTGAAGCTTTCTTT
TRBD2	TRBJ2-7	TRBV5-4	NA	CASSFLAGGPYEQYF	TGTGCCAGCAGCTTCTTAGCGGGAGGGCCTTACGAGCAGTACTTC
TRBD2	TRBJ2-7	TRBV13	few	CASSYGLARYEQYF	TGTGCCAGCAGCTACGGACTAGCGAGGTACGAGCAGTACTTC
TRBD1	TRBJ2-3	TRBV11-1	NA	CASSLAGDSSTDTQYF	TGTGCCAGCAGCTTAGCAGGGGACAGTAGCACAGATACGCAGTATTTT
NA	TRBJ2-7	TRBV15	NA	CATSRGAQGDEQYF	TGTGCCACCAGCAGAGGGGCACAGGGCGACGAGCAGTACTTC
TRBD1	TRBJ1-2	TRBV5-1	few	CASSLAGQAYYTF	TGCGCCAGCAGCTTGGCTGGACAGGCATACTACACCTTC
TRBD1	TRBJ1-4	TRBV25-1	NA	CASSEDRDNEKLFF	TGTGCCAGCAGTGAGGACAGGGATAATGAAAAACTGTTTTTT
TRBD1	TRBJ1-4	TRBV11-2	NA	CASSLVRDRGREKLFF	TGTGCCAGCAGCTTAGTCCGGGACAGGGGGCGAGAAAAACTGTTTTTT
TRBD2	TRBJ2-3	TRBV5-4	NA	CASSLWGGVGRTDTQYF	TGTGCCAGCAGCCTGTGGGGGGGGGTAGGCCGCACAGATACGCAGTATTTT
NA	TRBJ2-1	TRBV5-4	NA	CASSPPGYSGYNEQFF	TGTGCCAGCAGCCCTCCGGGTTACTCGGGGTACAATGAGCAGTTCTTC
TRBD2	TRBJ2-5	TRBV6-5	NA	CASSRGGVGRETQYF	TGTGCCAGCAGCCGGGGAGGGGTAGGTCGGGAGACCCAGTACTTC
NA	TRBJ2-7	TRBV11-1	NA	CASSAGPNYEQYF	TGTGCCAGCAGCGCGGGACCAAACTACGAGCAGTACTTC
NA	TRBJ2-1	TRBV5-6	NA	CASSLMSTGKQFF	TGTGCCAGCAGCTTAATGTCGACGGGGAAGCAGTTCTTC
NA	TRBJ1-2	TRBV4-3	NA	CASSQEEGIRYTF	TGCGCCAGCAGCCAGGAGGAAGGGATACGTTACACCTTC
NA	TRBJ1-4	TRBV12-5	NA	CASGFGPTGKLFF	TGTGCTAGTGGTTTCGGGCCAACAGGAAAACTGTTTTTT
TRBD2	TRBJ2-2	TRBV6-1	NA	CASSEVAGVRCLSRGAVF	TGTGCCAGCAGTGAAGTAGCGGGGGTGCGTTGTCTTTCCCGGGGAGCTGTTTTT
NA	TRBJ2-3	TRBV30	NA	CAWSASWGLSTDTQYF	TGTGCCTGGAGCGCGAGTTGGGGCCTTAGCACAGATACGCAGTATTTT
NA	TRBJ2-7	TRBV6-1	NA	CASSGAGWAPYEQYF	TGTGCCAGCAGTGGGGCAGGGTGGGCCCCCTACGAGCAGTACTTC
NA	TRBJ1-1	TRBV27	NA	CASSPAENTEAFF	TGTGCCAGCAGTCCCGCAGAGAACACTGAAGCTTTCTTT
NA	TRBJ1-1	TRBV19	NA	CASSPMEIGNTEAFF	TGTGCCAGTAGTCCCATGGAGATTGGGAACACTGAAGCTTTCTTT
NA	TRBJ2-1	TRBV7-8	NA	CASRARDSQFF	TGTGCCAGCAGGGCCCGGGACTCCCAGTTCTTC
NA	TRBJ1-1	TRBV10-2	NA	CASSESGHANTEAFF	TGCGCCAGCAGTGAGTCAGGACACGCGAACACTGAAGCTTTCTTT
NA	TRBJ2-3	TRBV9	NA	CASSVAPGTDTQYF	TGTGCCAGCAGCGTAGCTCCCGGCACAGATACGCAGTATTTT
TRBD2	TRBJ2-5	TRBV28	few	CASSLGAGDVETQYF	TGTGCCAGCAGTTTGGGAGCGGGAGACGTAGAGACCCAGTACTTC
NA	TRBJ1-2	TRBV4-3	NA	CASSQGKQAVWGYTF	TGCGCCAGCAGCCAAGGAAAACAGGCAGTTTGGGGCTACACCTTC
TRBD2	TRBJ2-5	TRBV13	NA	CASSSRTSFQETQYF	TGTGCCAGCAGCTCCCGGACTAGTTTCCAAGAGACCCAGTACTTC
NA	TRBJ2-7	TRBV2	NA	CASSEGGAPTYEQYF	TGTGCCAGCAGTGAAGGTGGGGCCCCGACCTACGAGCAGTACTTC
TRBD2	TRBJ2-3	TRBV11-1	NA	CASSLGTSGLSDTQYF	TGTGCCAGCAGCTTAGGGACTAGCGGCTTGTCGGATACGCAGTATTTT
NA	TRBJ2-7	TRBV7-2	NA	CASTQTSYEQYF	TGTGCCAGCACCCAAACTAGCTACGAGCAGTACTTC
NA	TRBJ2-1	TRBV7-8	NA	CASSLGQGTYNEQFF	TGTGCCAGCAGCCTCGGGCAGGGGACCTACAATGAGCAGTTCTTC
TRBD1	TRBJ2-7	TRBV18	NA	CASSPDRAHEQYF	TGTGCCAGCTCACCCGACAGGGCCCACGAGCAGTACTTC
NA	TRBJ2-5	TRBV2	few	CASSITGTEHEETQYF	TGTGCCAGCAGTATAACGGGAACGGAGCACGAAGAGACCCAGTACTTC
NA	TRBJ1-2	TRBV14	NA	CASSQDESVRYGYTF	TGTGCCAGCAGCCAAGATGAGTCGGTCCGGTATGGCTACACCTTC
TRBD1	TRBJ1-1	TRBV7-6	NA	CASSLALPGQGAKAFF	TGTGCCAGCAGCTTAGCCCTTCCGGGACAGGGGGCGAAAGCTTTCTTT
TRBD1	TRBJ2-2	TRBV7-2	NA	CASSRQTGQPTGELFF	TGTGCCAGCAGCCGACAGACGGGACAGCCCACCGGGGAGCTGTTTTTT
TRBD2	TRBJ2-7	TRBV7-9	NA	CASSLEAGGVYEQYF	TGTGCCAGCAGCTTAGAAGCCGGGGGGGTGTACGAGCAGTACTTC